The 14 T cell receptor beta chains below were found in one sample sequenced in a study of T cells in Graves' hyperthyroidism and ophthalmopathy. RNA transcripts gave rise to amplified TCR beta CDR3 regions. The study used the HTBI primer set for a first-round RT-PCR of the TCR CDR3. A single record per CDR3 protein comes from TCRdb applying MiXCR to the multiplex PCR reads. This table has roughly 380,000 distinct CDR3 sequences, roughly 13% appearing once. The sequenced sample was blood. The receptors here all came from a woman under 30 with Graves' hyperthyroidism.

There are many counts of this clonotype. The rearrangement joins TRBV20-1 to TRBJ2-7; D gene unclear. The CDR3 covers 10 residues. Trimming shortened V by 2 bases and J by 6 bases, and 5 bases separated the two germline ends. Germline CDR1 DFQATT, CDR2 SNEGSKA (reference sequence). CDR3 residues: CSARFLEQYF. DNA for the CDR3: TGCAGTGCTAGATTCCTCGAGCAGTACTTC.

This clonotype was recorded many times. J is TRBJ1-1 and V is TRBV27; no reliable D call. Looked up from germline, CDR1 is MNHEY and CDR2 is SMNVEV (reference sequence). This CDR3 is 14 amino acids long. V was trimmed by 2 bases and J by 4 bases, leaving 11 bases between them. CDR3 in DNA: TGTGCCAGCAGTTTACGGCCCCGCGGCACTGAAGCTTTCTTT. Translating it yields CASSLRPRGTEAFF.

In its sample, this clonotype was seen many times. The DNA of the CDR3 is TGTGCCAGCAGTGAGGCAGACCTGAACACTGAAGCTTTCTTT. It translates to CASSEADLNTEAFF. The V gene is TRBV6-1, the J gene TRBJ1-1; D gene ambiguous. The germline V gene has CDR1 MNHNS and CDR2 SASEGT. The CDR3 consists of 14 residues. V lost 3 bases to trimming and J lost 0 bases, with 8 bases between them.

This clonotype has at least ten counts. V and J are TRBV6-2 or TRBV6-3 and TRBJ2-7; D remains unclear. This CDR3 has 18 amino acids. V was shortened by 6 bases and J by 3 bases, with 27 bases between the two germline ends. Germline assignment: CDR1 MNHEY and CDR2 SVGEGT. In nucleotides, the CDR3 is TGTGCCAGCAGGGACCTTAATGCCCGCGGAAACTTCATCTACGAGCAGTACTTC. Amino acid sequence: CASRDLNARGNFIYEQYF.

In this sample, this clonotype turned up a few times. The CDR3 region has the DNA TGTGCCAGCAGACGGACTAGCGGCTCCTACAATGAGCAGTTCTTC. The encoded protein is CASRRTSGSYNEQFF. The V call is TRBV7-2, the J call TRBJ2-1; 10 bases fit TRBD2. The CDR3 spans 15 residues. The V segment lost 6 bases and the J segment 0 bases; nucleotides outside the gene matches: 2. The germline CDR1 and CDR2 sequences are SGHTA and FQGNSA.

The table lists this clonotype with many counts. The chain is built from TRBV30 and TRBJ2-7, with D unclear. V was pared by 0 bases and J by 3 bases, with 9 bases between. This CDR3 is built from 13 residues. Per germline, CDR1 GTSNPN and CDR2 SVGIG (reference sequence). The CDR3 bases are TGTGCCTGGAGTGTGGGGTCCGTCTACGAGCAGTACTTC. It encodes CAWSVGSVYEQYF.

This clonotype was counted at least ten times. The V gene is TRBV10-3, the J gene TRBJ2-1; D ambiguous. Trimming removed 0 bases at V and 9 bases at J, with 15 bases between. The CDR3 consists of 15 residues. The V gene's germline CDR1 is ENHRY and CDR2 SYGVKD. The CDR3 coding sequence is TGTGCCATCAGTGAGTCCTGGACCGAGATCGCTGAGCAGTTCTTC. Translation gives CAISESWTEIAEQFF.

This clonotype turned up a few times. This rearrangement joins TRBV6-1 to TRBJ2-7; D uncertain. With 8 bases removed from V and 5 bases from J, the gap between germline ends came to 13 bases. The CDR3 has 12 residues. CDR1 MNHNS and CDR2 SASEGT come from the germline V gene. The CDR3 region has the DNA TGTGCCAGCGGTGGGCCCACCGACGAGCAGTACTTC. Residues: CASGGPTDEQYF.

V gene TRBV19 combines with J gene TRBJ2-3; 9 bases are shared with TRBD1. V gave up 5 bases and J gave up 1 base; unmatched junction bases: 1. CDR3 length equals 14 residues. Germline loops: CDR1 LNHDA, CDR2 SQIVND (reference sequence). The DNA of the CDR3 is TGTGCCAGTAGTTGGGACAGGGGCACAGATACGCAGTATTTT. Protein product: CASSWDRGTDTQYF.

The rearrangement joins TRBV29-1 to TRBJ1-2; 9 nucleotides agree with TRBD1. This CDR3 spans 15 amino acids. V dropped 6 bases and J dropped 7; count of bases not matched to a gene: 15. CDR1 is SQVTM, CDR2 ANQGSEA, per germline. As DNA, the CDR3 is TGCAGCGTGGCGCATAGGGACAGGGAAAGATCTGGCTACACCTTC. The encoded protein is CSVAHRDRERSGYTF. Complete variable domain (other parts from reference TRBV29-1 and TRBJ1-2): SAVISQKPSRDICQRGTSLTIQCQVDSQVTMMFWYRQQPGQSLTLIATANQGSEATYESGFVIDKFPISRPNLTFSTLTVSNMSPEDSSIYLCSVAHRDRERSGYTFGSGTRLTVV.

In its sample, this clonotype was seen a few times. The chain carries TRBV3-1 and TRBJ1-1, with a possible D match to TRBD1 (5 bases). The CDR3 covers 14 residues. Germline values: CDR1 LGHDT, CDR2 YNNKEL (reference sequence). V gave up 4 bases and J gave up 3 bases, with 12 bases separating them. CDR3 sequence: CASSPNGGDTEAFF. The CDR3 coding sequence is TGTGCCAGCAGCCCGAATGGGGGGGACACTGAAGCTTTCTTT. Full variable domain (missing parts from reference TRBV3-1 and TRBJ1-1): DTAVSQTPKYLVTQMGNDKSIKCEQNLGHDTMYWYKQDSKKFLKIMFSYNNKELIINETVPNRFSPKSPDKAHLNLHINSLELGDSAVYFCASSPNGGDTEAFFGQGTRLTVV.

In its sample, this clonotype was seen a few times. A much larger clone lies a single base off, so this may be a read error. The gene calls are TRBV12-3 or TRBV12-4 and TRBJ1-4; tentatively, D is TRBD1 (5 bases). The CDR3 extends over 12 amino acids. The CDR3 reads CAGSPGFEKLFF. The CDR3 DNA reads TGTGCCGGCAGTCCAGGGTTTGAAAAACTGTTTTTT.

In this sample, this clonotype turned up many times. The chain uses TRBV6-1 and TRBJ2-7; the D call may be TRBD1 or TRBD2 (5 bases each). The CDR3 has 13 amino acids. Trimming shortened V by 6 bases and J by 3 bases, and 12 bases separated the two germline ends. Germline CDR1 and CDR2: MNHNS and SASEGT. CDR3 bases: TGTGCCAGCAGCTGGGACGGCTTCTACGAGCAGTACTTC. This codes for CASSWDGFYEQYF.

Concerning this clonotype itself: Since no conserved phenylalanine or tryptophan closes the CDR3, a read error is the likely cause. The rearrangement joins TRBV5-1 to TRBJ2-3; possible D gene TRBD1, 5 bases. Germline loops: CDR1 SGHRS, CDR2 YFSETQ. The V end lost 0 bases, the J end lost 3 bases, and 11 bases lay between the germline ends. The CDR3 totals 15 residues. CDR3 in DNA: TGCGCCAGCAGCTTGGAGGGCAGGGCGACAGATACGCAGTATCTT. Translated, it gives CASSLEGRATDTQYL.